In its sample, the clone carrying this TCR beta chain was seen many times. Its antigen is as yet unknown. TCRdb analysed the RT-PCR reads with MiXCR anew, one entry per CDR3 protein. The sample records hundreds of thousands of distinct CDR3 sequences, 9% to 15% being singletons. This sample is part of a study of response to subunit inactivated influenza vaccine. Study-level results: Each seasonal influenza vaccination, the authors suggested, recruits few new T cells.

Trimming cost V 3 bases and J 2 bases; bases outside gene matches: 3. The CDR3 covers 14 residues. The sequence came from a man aged 45 to 65 who received an inactivated influenza vaccine. The sample in question was non-naive T cells sorted from PBMCs, obtained 14 to 15 days before vaccination. This chain uses TRBV12-3 or TRBV12-4 with TRBJ2-7; TRBD2 matches 8 bases. CDR3 protein: CASSLGTRAYEQYF. The CDR3 nucleotides are TGTGCCAGCAGTTTGGGGACTAGGGCCTACGAGCAGTACTTC.